This TCR beta chain was sequenced during a study of T-cell reconstitution after alpha-beta-depleted transplantation in children. Study-level points and caveats: Newly made T cells mostly supplied T-cell counts and diversity one year after transplant.

Preparation of the TCRbeta library was carried out with unique molecular identifiers. One entry per CDR3 protein, called by TCRdb with MiXCR from the PCR reads. This sample carries hundreds of thousands of distinct CDR3 sequences, approximately 12% of them seen once, and the ten largest clones take around 2%. This clonotype was counted many times. Its cognate antigen is unknown. Germline lookup yields CDR1 SGHDN and CDR2 FVKESK. The V end lost 4 bases, the J end lost 3 bases, and 8 bases lay between the germline ends. This CDR3 contains 13 residues. The sequence was obtained from a male patient aged 10 to 17 who had a stem cell transplant for acute myeloid leukemia, so the T cells may come from the graft donor. The chain is built from TRBV14 and TRBJ2-3; D is unresolved. Sequenced here: PBMCs, mostly from graft donor cells, sampled 360 days after TCRalphabeta/CD19-depleted stem cell transplant. The CDR3 here is CASSLQGTDTQYF. Written as DNA, the CDR3 is TGTGCCAGCAGCCTCCAAGGAACAGATACGCAGTATTTT.